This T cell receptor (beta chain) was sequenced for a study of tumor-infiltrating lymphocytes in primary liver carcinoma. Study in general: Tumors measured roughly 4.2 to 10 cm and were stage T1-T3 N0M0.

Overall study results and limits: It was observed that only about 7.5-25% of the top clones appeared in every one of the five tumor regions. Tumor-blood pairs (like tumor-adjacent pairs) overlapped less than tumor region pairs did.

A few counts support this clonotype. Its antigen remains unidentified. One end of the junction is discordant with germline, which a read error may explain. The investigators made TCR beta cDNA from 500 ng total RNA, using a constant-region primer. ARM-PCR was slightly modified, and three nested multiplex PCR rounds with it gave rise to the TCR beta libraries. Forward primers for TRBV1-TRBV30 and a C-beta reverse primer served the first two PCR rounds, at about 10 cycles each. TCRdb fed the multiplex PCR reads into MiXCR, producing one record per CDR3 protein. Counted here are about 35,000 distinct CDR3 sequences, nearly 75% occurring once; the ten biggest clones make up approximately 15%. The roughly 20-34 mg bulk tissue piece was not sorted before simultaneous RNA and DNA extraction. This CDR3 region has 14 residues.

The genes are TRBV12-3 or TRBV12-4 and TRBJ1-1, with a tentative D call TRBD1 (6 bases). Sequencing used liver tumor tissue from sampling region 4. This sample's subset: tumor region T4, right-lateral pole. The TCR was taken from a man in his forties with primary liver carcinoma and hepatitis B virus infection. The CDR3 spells CASNRRRGPAEAFF. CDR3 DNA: TGTGCCAGCAATAGACGTCGGGGGCCGGCTGAAGCTTTCTTC.